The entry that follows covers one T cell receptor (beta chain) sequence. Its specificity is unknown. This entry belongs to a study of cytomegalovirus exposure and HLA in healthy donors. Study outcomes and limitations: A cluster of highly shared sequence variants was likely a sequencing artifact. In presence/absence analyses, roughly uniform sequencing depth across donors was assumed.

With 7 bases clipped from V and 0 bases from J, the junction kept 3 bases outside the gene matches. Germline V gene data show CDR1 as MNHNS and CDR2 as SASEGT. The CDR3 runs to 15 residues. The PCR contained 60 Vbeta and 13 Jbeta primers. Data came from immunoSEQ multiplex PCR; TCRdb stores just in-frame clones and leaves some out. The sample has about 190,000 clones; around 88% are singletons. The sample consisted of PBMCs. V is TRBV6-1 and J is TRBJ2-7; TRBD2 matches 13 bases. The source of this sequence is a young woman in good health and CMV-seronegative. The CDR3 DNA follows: TGTGCCAGCACCTGGACTAGCGGGAGCTCCTACGAGCAGTACTTC. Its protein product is CASTWTSGSSYEQYF.